The subject of this entry is one T cell receptor beta chain. Its antigen is as yet unknown. The table came from immunoSEQ multiplex PCR; TCRdb's copy has only in-frame clones and leaves some out. The table shows about 1,400 clones, with about 16% occurring only once. This sample stems from a study of CD4 T cell repertoires in COVID-19. Overall study findings and caveats: Suggested intraclonal diversification: top SARS-CoV-2-reactive clonotypes appeared in two or three memory subsets.

V shed 6 bases, J shed 3 bases, and the junction held 4 bases outside the gene matches. The CDR3 consists of 13 residues. CDR1 LNHDA and CDR2 SQIVND come from the germline V gene (reference sequence). Antigen-reactive proliferating T cell lines came from CFSE-labeled cells given autologous monocytes and SARS-CoV-2 spike or nucleoprotein. The sequenced sample was central memory CD4+ T cells, cultured in vitro, obtained after recovery from COVID-19. The sequence was collected from a human donor who had COVID-19. V and J are TRBV19 and TRBJ1-1, with 7 nucleotides matching TRBD1. The CDR3 spells CASRATGYTEAFF. CDR3 coding DNA: TGTGCCAGTAGGGCGACAGGGTACACTGAAGCTTTCTTT.